Listed below are T cell receptor beta chains from one sample, sequenced in a study of human T cells and chemical hapten exposure. MiXCR, applied by TCRdb to the RACE reads, yields one record per CDR3 protein. The repertoire holds about 54,000 distinct CDR3 sequences, 9.5% to 10% seen once, with over 1.5% in the top ten. The source was whole blood, collected in connection with sensitization to the hapten diphenylcyclopropenone (DPC). The receptor source for this set is a woman in her forties or fifties with alopecia areata. Some clones in this sample may be carry-over from other donors' samples. CDR3s include the opening cysteine and the closing phenylalanine or tryptophan.

TRBV28	TRBJ2-4	CASKLYRENIQYF
TRBV3-1	TRBJ2-1	CASSQLAAYNEQFF
TRBV6-2/TRBV6-3	TRBJ1-1	CASSYSDGPMNTEAFF
TRBV29-1	TRBJ1-2	CSVQAGPYGYTF
TRBV28	TRBJ2-5	CASSTRLAGGRETQYF
TRBV11-2	TRBJ1-1	CASSQTEAFF
TRBV10-3	TRBJ1-1	CAISERLVAEAFF
TRBV7-2	TRBJ2-2	CASSLVAGNTGELFF
TRBV14	TRBJ1-2	CASSQEGAWTYGYTF
TRBV27	TRBJ2-3	CASSLTTITDTQYF
TRBV12-3/TRBV12-4	TRBJ2-7	CASSPEYEQYF
TRBV28	TRBJ2-7	CASSLSTRVGAYEQYF
TRBV4-2	TRBJ2-5	CASSQRGETQYF
TRBV15	TRBJ1-5	CATSLDNGNQPQHF
TRBV5-1	TRBJ1-1	CASSLVDRNTEAFF
TRBV27	TRBJ1-5	CASSGTGDGQPQHF